This record concerns one TCR beta chain sequence. The data derive from a study of cytomegalovirus exposure and HLA in healthy donors. CDR1 and CDR2 from the germline V gene are SGHVS and FQNEAQ. This CDR3 region has 13 residues. V dropped 6 bases and J dropped 7; count of bases not matched to a gene: 5. Both 60 Vbeta primers and 13 Jbeta primers went into the PCR. Profiling relied on immunoSEQ multiplex PCR, and the TCRdb table lists in-frame clones only, not all of them. The sample holds approximately 140,000 clones, approximately 84% seen once. The V call is TRBV7-8, the J call TRBJ2-1; 8 bases are shared with TRBD2. This TCR came from a woman in her thirties or forties in good health and CMV-seronegative. Sequenced: PBMCs. The CDR3: CASSTGGGNEQFF. DNA of the CDR3: TGTGCCAGCAGTACCGGGGGGGGGAATGAGCAGTTCTTC.